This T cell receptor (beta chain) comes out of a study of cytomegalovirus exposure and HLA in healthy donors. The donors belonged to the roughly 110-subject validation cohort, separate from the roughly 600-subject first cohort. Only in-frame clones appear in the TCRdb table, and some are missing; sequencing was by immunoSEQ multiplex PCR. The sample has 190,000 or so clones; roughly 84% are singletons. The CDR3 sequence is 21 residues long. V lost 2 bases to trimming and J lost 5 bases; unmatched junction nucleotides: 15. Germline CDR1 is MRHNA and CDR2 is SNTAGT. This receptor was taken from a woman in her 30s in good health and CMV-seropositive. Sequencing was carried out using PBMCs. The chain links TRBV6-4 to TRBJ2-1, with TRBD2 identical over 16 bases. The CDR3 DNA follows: TGTGCCAGCAGTGACGGGACTAGCGGGAGGGCCTTCTTTTTGGCCCACAATGAGCAGTTCTTC. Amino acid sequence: CASSDGTSGRAFFLAHNEQFF.